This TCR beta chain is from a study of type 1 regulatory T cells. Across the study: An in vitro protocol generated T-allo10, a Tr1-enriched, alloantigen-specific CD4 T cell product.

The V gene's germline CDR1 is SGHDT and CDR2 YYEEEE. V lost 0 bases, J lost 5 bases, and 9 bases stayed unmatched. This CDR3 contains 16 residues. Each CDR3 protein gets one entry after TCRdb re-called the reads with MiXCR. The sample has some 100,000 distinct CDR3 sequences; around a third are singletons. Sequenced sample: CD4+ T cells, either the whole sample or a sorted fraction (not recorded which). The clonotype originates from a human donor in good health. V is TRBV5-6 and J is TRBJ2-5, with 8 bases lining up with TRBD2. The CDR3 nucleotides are TGTGCCAGCAGCTTGGCCTTGTCAGCGGGAGTGGAGACCCAGTACTTC. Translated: CASSLALSAGVETQYF.